The 22 T cell receptor beta chains reported below all come from one sample, sequenced in a study of tumor-infiltrating lymphocytes in primary liver carcinoma. Unsorted whole blood supplied the RNA, and germline DNA was extracted too. A primer in the constant region served to generate TCR beta cDNA from 500 ng of total RNA. Libraries covering TCR beta were generated through three nested multiplex PCR rounds (using a slightly modified ARM-PCR). TRBV1-TRBV30 forward primers paired with a C-beta reverse primer were used in the first two PCR rounds, which ran roughly 9 cycles each. TCRdb used MiXCR to reprocess the multiplex PCR reads, holding one entry per CDR3 protein. The data contain 310,000 or so distinct CDR3 sequences, approximately 65% of them seen just once; the ten biggest clones take up 5.5% to 7%. The sample comprised peripheral blood. The origin of the receptors is a middle-aged man with primary liver carcinoma and hepatitis B virus infection.

Regarding this clonotype: The junction differs from germline at one of its ends, possibly a read error. This chain joins TRBV11-2 and TRBJ2-7; unclear D gene. The germline V gene has CDR1 SGHAT and CDR2 FQNNGV. The CDR3 runs 15 residues. Here the CDR3 reads CASSVGSETPYEQYF. For the CDR3, the DNA is TGTGCCAGCAGCGTGGGCTCTGAGACCCCCTACGAACAGTACTTC. Complete variable domain (other parts from reference TRBV11-2 and TRBJ2-7): EAGVAQSPRYKIIEKRQSVAFWCNPISGHATLYWYQQILGQGPKLLIQFQNNGVVDDSQLPKDRFSAERLKGVDSTLKIQPAKLEDSAVYLCASSVGSETPYEQYFGPGTRLTVT.

This clonotype has only a few counts. The V gene is TRBV25-1, the J gene TRBJ2-3, with 11 bases matching TRBD2. V lost 5 bases to trimming and J lost 7 bases; unmatched junction nucleotides: 5. The CDR3 consists of 14 residues. Germline V gene lookup returns CDR1 MGHDK and CDR2 SYGVNS. The chain's CDR3 is CASSPLAGGNTQYF. In DNA, the CDR3 is TGTGCCAGCAGTCCGCTAGCGGGAGGAAATACGCAGTATTTT. The full variable domain, rest sourced from reference TRBV25-1 and TRBJ2-3, is EADIYQTPRYLVIGTGKKITLECSQTMGHDKMYWYQQDPGMELHLIHYSYGVNSTEKGDLSSESTVSRIRTEHFPLTLESARPSHTSQYLCASSPLAGGNTQYFGPGTRLTVL.

On this clonotype itself: Germline and junction disagree at one end, which may indicate a read error. The chain combines TRBV11-2 with TRBJ2-6; D possibly matches TRBD1 or TRBD2 (5 bases each). The CDR3 is 14 amino acids. CDR1 and CDR2 from the germline V gene are SGHAT and FQNNGV. CDR3 in DNA: TGTGCCAGCTCGATAACTTCTGGGACCAACGTTCTGACTTTC. Translation gives CASSITSGTNVLTF.

As to this clonotype: A junction end diverges from the germline sequence, so it may reflect a read error. The chain recombines TRBV11-2 with TRBJ2-3; 7 positions agree with TRBD1. Germline CDR1 and CDR2: SGHAT and FQNNGV. This CDR3 region has 16 residues. In DNA form, the CDR3 reads TGTGCCAGCAGCGGGTCACAGGGGTCGATGCGAGATACGCTGTATTTT. It codes for CASSGSQGSMRDTLYF.

V and J are TRBV30 and TRBJ1-2; D uncertain. Trimming left V 4 bases short and J 1 base short, with 13 bases between. Germline CDR1 is GTSNPN and CDR2 is SVGIG (reference sequence). This CDR3 region has 14 residues. In DNA, the CDR3 is TGTGCCTGGATCGTTGGCGGTAGTAACTATGGCTACACCTTC. As protein: CAWIVGGSNYGYTF.

Of note for this clonotype: A much larger clone is a single base away; this may be a read error. This rearrangement joins TRBV10-2 to TRBJ2-5, with D hard to call. CDR3 size: 9 residues. Trimming shortened V by 6 bases and J by 12 bases, and 8 bases separated the two germline ends. The germline CDR1 and CDR2 sequences are WSHSY and SAAADI. CDR3 protein: CASRGLEYF. The DNA for the CDR3 is TGCGCCAGCAGGGGCCTCGAGTACTTC.

This clonotype was detected ten times or more. V usage is TRBV10-2 and J usage is TRBJ2-3, with unresolved D. Germline values: CDR1 WSHSY, CDR2 SAAADI. Trimming removed 3 bases at V and 6 bases at J, with 7 bases between. This CDR3 has 12 residues. For the CDR3, the DNA is TGCGCCAGCAGTGATTTACGGGATACGCAGTATTTT. Protein product: CASSDLRDTQYF.

A word on this clonotype: The junction differs from germline at one of its ends, possibly a read error. The chain uses TRBV10-2 and TRBJ2-3, with D unresolved. Germline-derived CDR1 and CDR2 are WSHSY and SAAADI. CDR3 length equals 14 residues. The CDR3 nucleotides read TGCGCCAGCAAGTGCTCACCGGGCACAGACACGCAGTATTTT. This translates into CASKCSPGTDTQYF.

Remarks on this clonotype: A much more abundant neighbour one base away suggests this may be a read error. As DNA, the CDR3 is TGTACCAGCAGCTTGAGTGGCGGGAGATCAAATGAGCAGTTCTTC. Residues: CTSSLSGGRSNEQFF. V gene TRBV5-4 combines with J gene TRBJ2-1; 7 bases fit TRBD2. The CDR3 contains 15 residues. Germline V gives CDR1 SGHNT, CDR2 YYREEE (reference sequence).

On this clonotype: It may be a read error: a sequence one base away is much more abundant. The chain has TRBV6-6 and TRBJ2-6; 10 bases map to TRBD1. The germline V gene encodes CDR1 MNHNY and CDR2 SVGAGI (reference sequence). The CDR3 is 20 amino acids. The trim removed 7 bases at V and 5 bases at J, leaving 20 bases unmatched. In DNA, the CDR3 is TGTGCCAGCACTACGATCCTATCCGGGACAGGGGTGGCTAGGGCCAACGTCCTGACTTTC. Translated: CASTTILSGTGVARANVLTF.

Details on this clonotype: A read error may explain this, as a much larger clone is one base away. The chain uses TRBV29-1 and TRBJ1-1; D unclear. The CDR3 sequence is 13 residues long. The germline gives CDR1 SQVTM, CDR2 ANQGSEA. The CDR3 loop is CNVSLPSNTEAFF. For the CDR3, the DNA is TGCAACGTTTCCCTTCCTTCTAACACTGAAGCTTTCTTT.

The chain joins TRBV7-8 to TRBJ2-3; TRBD2 aligns across 9 bases. This CDR3 contains 16 residues. V was pared by 1 base and J by 4 bases, with 6 bases of the junction left unmatched. The V gene's germline CDR1 is SGHVS and CDR2 FQNEAQ. CDR3 coding DNA: TGTGCCAGCAGCTTAGTTGGACTAGCGACGGCAGATACGCAGTATTTT. Translated: CASSLVGLATADTQYF.

About this clonotype: One end of the junction does not line up with germline, which may come from a read error. The CDR3 DNA sequence: TGTGCCAGCAGCCCCTCTGGACAGTCCTCCTACGAGCAGTGCTTC. It is translated as CASSPSGQSSYEQCF. The chain uses TRBV11-2 and TRBJ2-7, with D possibly matching TRBD1 (6 bases). The CDR3 length is 15 residues. CDR1 is SGHAT and CDR2 is FQNNGV in the germline V gene.

A note on this clonotype: One end of the junction varies from germline; a read error may be responsible. The chain couples TRBV6-6 to TRBJ2-5; perhaps TRBD2 as D (7 bases). CDR3 length: 14 amino acids. The germline CDR1 and CDR2 sequences are MNHNY and SVGAGI (reference sequence). The CDR3 DNA reads TGTGCCAGCAGTTACTTGGGGAGGGGGGAGATCCAGTACTTC. Its protein product is CASSYLGRGEIQYF.

This clonotype came up a few times. The chain couples TRBV6-2 or TRBV6-3 to TRBJ2-7; no clear D gene. The germline V gene encodes CDR1 MNHEY and CDR2 SVGEGT. The V and J ends lost 7 bases and 3 bases respectively, with 10 bases between them. There are 12 residues in the CDR3. The CDR3 DNA follows: TGTGCCAGCAATGAGGCGCACTACGAGCAGTACTTC. Amino acids: CASNEAHYEQYF.

For this clonotype: One junction end does not reproduce the germline sequence, and a read error may be involved. V usage is TRBV4-3 and J usage is TRBJ2-6; D may be TRBD1 (6 bases). In germline, CDR1 is LGHNA, CDR2 YSLEER. This CDR3 has 16 amino acids. The CDR3 loop reads CASSQDGGSGANDLTF. In nucleotides, the CDR3 is TGCGCCAGCAGCCAAGATGGGGGCTCTGGGGCCAACGACCTGACATTC.

Details on this clonotype: A much larger clone lies one base from this, so it may be a read error. A read error is likely, as this CDR3 ends without the conserved phenylalanine or tryptophan. The chain joins TRBV12-3 or TRBV12-4 to TRBJ1-4; 10 bases match TRBD1. This CDR3 region has 14 residues. Trimming cost V 3 bases and J 8 bases; bases outside gene matches: 3. Here the CDR3 DNA reads TGTGCCAGCAGTTTCGGGACAGGGGAAGAAAAACTGTTTATT. This sequence encodes CASSFGTGEEKLFI.

Worth noting for this clonotype: Since a much larger clone is just one base distant, this may be a read error. In nucleotides, the CDR3 is TGTGTCAGCAGCCAAGATGGGGCCTCCTCCTACAATGAGCAGTTCTTC. This codes for CVSSQDGASSYNEQFF. This sequence joins TRBV4-2 and TRBJ2-1; a possible D gene is TRBD1 (5 bases). The CDR3 runs to 16 residues. Germline CDR1 LGHNA, CDR2 YNFKEQ.

A remark on this clonotype: A much larger clone lies a single base off, so this may be a read error. This chain links TRBV5-5 with TRBJ2-2; 11 bases are shared with TRBD2. CDR1 SGHKS and CDR2 YYEKEE come from the germline V gene (reference sequence). The CDR3 sequence is 17 residues long. CDR3 bases: TGTGCCAACAGCTTAACCACTAGCGGGAGTTTAACCGGGGAGCTGTTTTTT. Its translation is CANSLTTSGSLTGELFF.

As concerns this clonotype: A read error is possible here, since a much larger clone lies one base away. The chain recombines TRBV28 with TRBJ2-1; D is possibly TRBD1 (5 bases). This CDR3 region has 11 residues. Trimming cost V 6 bases and J 12 bases, with 12 bases left between them. Germline lookup yields CDR1 MDHEN and CDR2 SYDVKM. In DNA, the CDR3 is TGTGCCAGCAGACTGTTTCAGGGGCAGTTCTTC. The encoded protein is CASRLFQGQFF.

As for this clonotype: Germline is not matched at one junction end, which may reflect a read error. The genes are TRBV11-2 and TRBJ2-3; 8 nucleotides match TRBD1. CDR1 and CDR2 from the germline V gene are SGHAT and FQNNGV. The CDR3 consists of 16 residues. The CDR3 DNA follows: TGTGCCGGCAGCTTGCGGACAGGGACAATCACAGATACGCAGTATTTT. It yields the protein CAGSLRTGTITDTQYF.

As concerns this clonotype: A read error is possible here, since a much larger clone lies one base away. The chain uses TRBV29-1 and TRBJ1-1; no reliable D call. This CDR3 is 11 amino acids long. With 3 bases removed from V and 5 bases from J, the gap between germline ends came to 7 bases. Germline values: CDR1 SQVTM, CDR2 ANQGSEA. Written as DNA, the CDR3 is TGCAGCGTTGATGGATGGACTGAAGCTTTCTTT. Its translation: CSVDGWTEAFF.